This paragraph reports one T cell receptor (beta chain). This sample is drawn from a study of T-cell reconstitution after alpha-beta-depleted transplantation in children. A library of TCRbeta sequences, prepared with unique molecular identifiers, was generated. TCRdb reanalysed the PCR reads using MiXCR and keeps one entry per CDR3 protein. This repertoire shows about 610,000 distinct CDR3 sequences, under 12% found once; its top ten account for about 4.3%. The trim removed 4 bases at V and 1 base at J, leaving 3 bases unmatched. Germline V gene data show CDR1 as SGHRS and CDR2 as YFSETQ. The CDR3 consists of 16 residues.

The chain is built from TRBV5-1 and TRBJ2-5; 14 bases match TRBD2. The sequencing used PBMCs from the stem cell graft donor, collected from the stem cell graft. This receptor was obtained from a human donor who donated a stem cell graft to a child with acute myeloid leukemia. The CDR3 DNA reads TGCGCCAGCAGCGTGGGACTAGCGGGGGCCCAAGAGACCCAGTACTTC. Amino acids: CASSVGLAGAQETQYF.